The T cell receptor beta chain under discussion was sequenced for a study of T cells in localized non-small cell lung cancer. General study findings and limits: Uninvolved neighboring lung showed the greatest T cell clonality, exceeding tumor.

The CDR3 is 15 amino acids. Germline-derived CDR1 and CDR2 are SNHLY and FYNNEI. The V segment lost 6 bases and the J segment 0 bases; nucleotides outside the gene matches: 3. The data were produced by immunoSEQ multiplex PCR, yet TCRdb's version contains in-frame clones alone and is incomplete. The profile shows tens of thousands of clones, roughly 84% of them singletons. For this clone: Its antigen remains unknown.

This chain uses TRBV2 with TRBJ2-5, with TRBD1 identical over 11 bases. Specimen: PBMCs, collected before any cancer treatment. The sequence derives from a woman aged 40 to 75 with stage II squamous cell lung carcinoma. CDR3 sequence (DNA): TGTGCCAGCAGCCGGGACAGGGGGGACCAAGAGACCCAGTACTTC. Translation: CASSRDRGDQETQYF.